This T cell receptor (beta chain) appears in the sequencing data of a study of T cell responses to AZD1222 COVID-19 vaccine. The repertoire was sequenced with immunoSEQ multiplex PCR; TCRdb's copy has only in-frame clones and lacks some. The table records 95,000 to 150,000 clones, 85% to 90% of them present only once. Germline trimming cut 4 bases from V and 2 bases from J; bases unmatched to any gene: 8. The CDR3 runs to 16 residues. Germline V lookup: CDR1 SGHRS, CDR2 YFSETQ. The rearrangement joins TRBV5-1 to TRBJ2-3; TRBD1 matches 9 bases. The TCR was taken from an adult in good health. The sample was peripheral blood, taken on day 0 of AZD1222 vaccination. CDR3 in DNA: TGCGCCAGCAGCCCCACCGGGACAGGGAACACAGATACGCAGTATTTT. Its translation: CASSPTGTGNTDTQYF. Based on the CDR3 plus reference TRBV5-1 and TRBJ2-3, the full variable domain is KAGVTQTPRYLIKTRGQQVTLSCSPISGHRSVSWYQQTPGQGLQFLFEYFSETQRNKGNFPGRFSGRQFSNSRSEMNVSTLELGDSALYLCASSPTGTGNTDTQYFGPGTRLTVL.